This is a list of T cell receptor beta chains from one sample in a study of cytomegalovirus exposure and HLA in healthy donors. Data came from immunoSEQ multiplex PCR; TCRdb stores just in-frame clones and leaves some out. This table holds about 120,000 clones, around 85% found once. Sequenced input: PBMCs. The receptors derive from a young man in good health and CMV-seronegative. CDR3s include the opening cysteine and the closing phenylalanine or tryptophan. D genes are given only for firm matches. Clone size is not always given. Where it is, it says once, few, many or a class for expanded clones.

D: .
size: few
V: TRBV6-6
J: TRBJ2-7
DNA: TGTGCCATCAGCAACGAGAAGGCGGCATACGAGCAGTACTTC
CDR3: CAISNEKAAYEQYF

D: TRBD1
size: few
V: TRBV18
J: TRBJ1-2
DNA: TGTGCCAGCTCACCCCTTTTGGACAGGACTTTCTACACCTTC
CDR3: CASSPLLDRTFYTF

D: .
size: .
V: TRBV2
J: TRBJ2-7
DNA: TGTGCCAGCAGTGTCTTGAAACAGGGCTACGAGCAGTACTTC
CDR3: CASSVLKQGYEQYF

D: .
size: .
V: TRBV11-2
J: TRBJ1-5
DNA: TGTGCCAGCAGCCAAGGGGCCAAACATAGCAATCAGCCCCAGCATTTT
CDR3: CASSQGAKHSNQPQHF

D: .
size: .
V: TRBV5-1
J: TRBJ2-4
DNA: TGCGCCAGCAGCTTGTCAGGGGCGCGTGTCAGTCAGTACTTC
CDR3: CASSLSGARVSQYF

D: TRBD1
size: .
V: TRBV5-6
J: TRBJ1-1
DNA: TGTGCCAGCAGCTTGGGACAGGGGGCACACACTGAAACTTTCTTT
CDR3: CASSLGQGAHTETFF

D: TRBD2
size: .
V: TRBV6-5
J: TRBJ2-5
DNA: TGTGCCAGCAGTTCGCGGACTAGCGGGGACCAAGAGACCCAGTACTTC
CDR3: CASSSRTSGDQETQYF

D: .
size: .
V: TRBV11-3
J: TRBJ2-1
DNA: TGTGCCAGCAGCCCTAAAACAACAGGGCCTGAGCAGTTCTTC
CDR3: CASSPKTTGPEQFF

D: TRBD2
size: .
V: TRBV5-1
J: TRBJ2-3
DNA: TGCGCCAGCAGCTGGACTAGCGGGGGGGCCACAGATACGCAGTATTTT
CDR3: CASSWTSGGATDTQYF

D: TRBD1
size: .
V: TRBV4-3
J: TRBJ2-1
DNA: TGCGCCAGCAGCCGGGACAGGGGAAACAATGAGCAGTTCTTC
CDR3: CASSRDRGNNEQFF

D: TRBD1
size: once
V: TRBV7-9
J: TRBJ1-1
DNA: TGTGCCAGCAGCTCTATTACAGGGGTGGTGAGGGCTTTCTTT
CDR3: CASSSITGVVRAFF

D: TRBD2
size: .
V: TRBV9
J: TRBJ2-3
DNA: TGTGCCAGCAGCACCCAAGCGGGGACTCACACAGATACGCAGTATTTT
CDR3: CASSTQAGTHTDTQYF

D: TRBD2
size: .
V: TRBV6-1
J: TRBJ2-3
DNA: TGTGCCAGCAGTGAAGCGCGTACACTAGCGGGGGGCCGGGCAGATACGCAGTATTTT
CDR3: CASSEARTLAGGRADTQYF

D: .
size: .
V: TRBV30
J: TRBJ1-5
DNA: TGTGCCTGGAGTGTAGAAGGAGACAATCAGCCCCAGCATTTT
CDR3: CAWSVEGDNQPQHF

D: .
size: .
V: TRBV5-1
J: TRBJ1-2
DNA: TGCGCCAGCAGCTTGGAGACAGGTTTCGGTGGCTACACCTTC
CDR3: CASSLETGFGGYTF

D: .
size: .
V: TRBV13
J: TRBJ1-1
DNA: TGTGCCAGCAGCCAGGGACATTCCATGAACACTGAAGCTTTCTTT
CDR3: CASSQGHSMNTEAFF

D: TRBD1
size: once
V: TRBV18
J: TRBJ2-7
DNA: TGTGCCAGCTCACCACGGGTGATTCAGAGGACAGGGCTCGGCGAGCAGTACTTC
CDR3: CASSPRVIQRTGLGEQYF

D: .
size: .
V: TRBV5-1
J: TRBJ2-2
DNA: TGCGCCAGCAGCTTGGACCCTCTTAGCGGCGTCGGGGAGCTGTTTTTT
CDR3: CASSLDPLSGVGELFF

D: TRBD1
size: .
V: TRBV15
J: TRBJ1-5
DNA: TGTGCCACCAGCAGAGATTGGCAGGGGGATCAGCCCCAGCATTTT
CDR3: CATSRDWQGDQPQHF

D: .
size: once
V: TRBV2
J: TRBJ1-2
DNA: TGTGCCAGCAGTGAAGCGCTTCAGGACTTCCTTAACTATGGCTACACCTTC
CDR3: CASSEALQDFLNYGYTF

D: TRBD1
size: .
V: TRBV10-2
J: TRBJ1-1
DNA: TGCGCCAGCAGCTATGGACAGGGCGGAACTGAAGCTTTCTTT
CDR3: CASSYGQGGTEAFF

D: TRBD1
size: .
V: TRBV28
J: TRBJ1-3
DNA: TGTGCCAGCAGCCCCGGACAGGCGACGGCCATATATTTT
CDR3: CASSPGQATAIYF

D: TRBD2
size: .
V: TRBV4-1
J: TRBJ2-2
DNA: TGCGCCAGCAGCCTCTCGGGGACTAGCGGGGTCAACACCGGGGAGCTGTTTTTT
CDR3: CASSLSGTSGVNTGELFF

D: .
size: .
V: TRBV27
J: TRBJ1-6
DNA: TGTGCCAGCAGTTTAGTTCAGTATAATTCAGCCCTCCACTTT
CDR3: CASSLVQYNSALHF

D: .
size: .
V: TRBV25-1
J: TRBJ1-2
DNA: TGTGCCAGCAGTGAATATGGACTTTCGTATGGCTACACCTTC
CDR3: CASSEYGLSYGYTF

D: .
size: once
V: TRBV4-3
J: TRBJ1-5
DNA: TGCGCCAGCAGCCAAGATTGGCAGGGCATTCAGCCCCAGCATTTT
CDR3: CASSQDWQGIQPQHF

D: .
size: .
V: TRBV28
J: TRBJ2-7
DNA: TGTGCCAGCAGCTTGGGAGGCGAGCAGTACTTC
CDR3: CASSLGGEQYF

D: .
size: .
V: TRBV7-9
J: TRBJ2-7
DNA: TGTGCCAGCAGCTTAGCTCGGTACGGGGGGCTGGTCTACGAGCAGTACTTC
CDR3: CASSLARYGGLVYEQYF

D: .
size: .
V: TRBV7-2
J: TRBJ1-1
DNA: TGTGCCAGCAGCTTAGCGCCCCTCGGGGGTAGTCAGGGAAACACTGAAGCTTTCTTT
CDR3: CASSLAPLGGSQGNTEAFF

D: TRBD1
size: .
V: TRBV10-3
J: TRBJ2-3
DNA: TGTGCCATCAGTGCGGCGGGACAGGGTCGAGATACGCAGTATTTT
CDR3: CAISAAGQGRDTQYF

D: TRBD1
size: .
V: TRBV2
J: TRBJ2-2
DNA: TGTGCCAGCAGTTACCACGGGACAGATACCGGGGAGCTGTTTTTT
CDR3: CASSYHGTDTGELFF